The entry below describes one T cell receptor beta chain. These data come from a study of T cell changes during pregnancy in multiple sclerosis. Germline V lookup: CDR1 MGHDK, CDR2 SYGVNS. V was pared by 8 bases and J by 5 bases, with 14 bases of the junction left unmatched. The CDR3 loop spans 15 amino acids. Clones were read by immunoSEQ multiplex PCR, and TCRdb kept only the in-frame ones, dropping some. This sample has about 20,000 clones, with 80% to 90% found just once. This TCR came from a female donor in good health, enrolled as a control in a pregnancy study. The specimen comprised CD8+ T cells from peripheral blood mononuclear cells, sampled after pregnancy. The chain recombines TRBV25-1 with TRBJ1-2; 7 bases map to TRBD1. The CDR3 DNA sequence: TGTGCCAGCCTAAATGAGGGGGCAGGGCGGTATGGCTACACCTTC. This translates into CASLNEGAGRYGYTF.